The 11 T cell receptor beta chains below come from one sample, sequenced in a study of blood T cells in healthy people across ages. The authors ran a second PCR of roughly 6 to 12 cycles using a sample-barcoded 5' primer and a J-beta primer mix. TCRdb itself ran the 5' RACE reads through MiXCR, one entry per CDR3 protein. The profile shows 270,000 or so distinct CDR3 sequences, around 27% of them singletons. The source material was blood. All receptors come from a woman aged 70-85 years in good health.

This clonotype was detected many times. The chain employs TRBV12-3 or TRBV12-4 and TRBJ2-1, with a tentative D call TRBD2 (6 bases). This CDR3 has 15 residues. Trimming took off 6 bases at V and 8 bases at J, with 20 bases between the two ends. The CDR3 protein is CASRPSWGDGDEQFF. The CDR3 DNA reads TGTGCCAGCAGGCCTTCGTGGGGGGATGGCGATGAGCAGTTCTTC.

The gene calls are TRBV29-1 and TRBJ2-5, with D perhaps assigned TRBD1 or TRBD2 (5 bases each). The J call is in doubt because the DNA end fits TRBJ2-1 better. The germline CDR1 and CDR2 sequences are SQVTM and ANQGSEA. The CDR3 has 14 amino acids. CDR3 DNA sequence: TGCAGCGCACGGGACGGGGCCGTCCCTAATGAGCAGTTCTTC. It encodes CSARDGAVPNEQFF.

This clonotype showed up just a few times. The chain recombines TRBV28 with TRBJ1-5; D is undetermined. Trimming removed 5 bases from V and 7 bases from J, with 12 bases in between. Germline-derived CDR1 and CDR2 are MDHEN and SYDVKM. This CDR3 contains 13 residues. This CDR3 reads CASSVTPGQPQHF. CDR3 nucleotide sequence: TGTGCCAGCAGTGTGACCCCGGGCCAGCCCCAGCATTTT.

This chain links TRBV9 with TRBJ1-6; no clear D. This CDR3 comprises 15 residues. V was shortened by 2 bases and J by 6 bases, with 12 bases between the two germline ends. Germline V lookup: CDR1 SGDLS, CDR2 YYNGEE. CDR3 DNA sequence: TGTGCCAGCAGCGTCCTATCTGGCCCTAATTCACCCCTCCACTTT. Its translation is CASSVLSGPNSPLHF.

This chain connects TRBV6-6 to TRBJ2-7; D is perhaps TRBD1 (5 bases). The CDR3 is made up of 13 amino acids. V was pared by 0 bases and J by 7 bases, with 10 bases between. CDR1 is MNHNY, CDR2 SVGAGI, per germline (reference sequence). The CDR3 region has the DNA TGTGCCAGCAGTTACTCGGCAGGGTGGGAGCAGTACTTC. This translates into CASSYSAGWEQYF.

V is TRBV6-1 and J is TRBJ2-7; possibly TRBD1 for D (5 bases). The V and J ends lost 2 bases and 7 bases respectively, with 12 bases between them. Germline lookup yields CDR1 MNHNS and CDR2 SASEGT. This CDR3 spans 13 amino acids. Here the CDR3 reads CASSERGMGEQYF. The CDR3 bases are TGTGCCAGCAGTGAAAGGGGCATGGGAGAGCAGTACTTC.

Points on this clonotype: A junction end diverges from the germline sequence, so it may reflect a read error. The CDR3 sequence: CATGDPGLAPQETQYF. CDR3 nucleotide sequence: TGTGCCACCGGTGATCCCGGACTAGCGCCACAAGAGACCCAGTACTTC. The chain is built from TRBV24-1 and TRBJ2-5, with TRBD2 identical over 9 bases. The CDR3 length is 16 residues. Germline CDR1 reads KGHDR; CDR2 reads SFDVKD.

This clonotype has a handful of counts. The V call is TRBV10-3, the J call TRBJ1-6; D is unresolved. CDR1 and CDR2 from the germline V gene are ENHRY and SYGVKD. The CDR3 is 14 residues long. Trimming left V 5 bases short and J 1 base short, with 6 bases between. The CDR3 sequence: CAISSVSYNSPLHF. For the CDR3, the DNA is TGTGCCATCAGTAGTGTTTCCTATAATTCACCCCTCCACTTT.

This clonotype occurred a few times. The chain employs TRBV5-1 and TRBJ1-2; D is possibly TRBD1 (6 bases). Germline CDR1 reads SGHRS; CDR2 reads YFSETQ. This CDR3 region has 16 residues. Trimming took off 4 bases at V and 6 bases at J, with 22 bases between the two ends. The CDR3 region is CASSPTPTDRLDGYTF. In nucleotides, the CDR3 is TGCGCCAGCAGCCCGACCCCTACGGACAGATTGGATGGCTACACCTTC.

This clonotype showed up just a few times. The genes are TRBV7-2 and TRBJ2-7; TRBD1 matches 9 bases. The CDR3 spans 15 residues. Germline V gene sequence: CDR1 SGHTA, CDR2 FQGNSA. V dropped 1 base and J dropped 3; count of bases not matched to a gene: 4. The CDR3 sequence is CASSLGTGVIYEQYF. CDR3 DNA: TGTGCCAGCAGCTTAGGGACAGGGGTGATCTACGAGCAGTACTTC.

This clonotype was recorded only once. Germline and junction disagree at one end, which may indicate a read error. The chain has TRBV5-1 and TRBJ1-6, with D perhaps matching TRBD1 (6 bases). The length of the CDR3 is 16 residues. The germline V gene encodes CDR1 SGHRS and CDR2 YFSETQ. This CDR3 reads CASSSDGQGYNLPLHF. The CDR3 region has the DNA TGCGCCAGCAGTTCGGACGGTCAGGGGTATAATTTACCCCTCCACTTT.